This T cell receptor beta chain was profiled in a study of shared clonotypes between healthy human individuals. The study ran the assay at deep level. Each cell subset's genomic DNA was divided evenly among several immunoSEQ plates. Only in-frame clones appear in the TCRdb table, and some are missing; sequencing was by immunoSEQ multiplex PCR. The sample includes around 1.6 million clones, approximately 98% of them seen just once. Study-wide points: Across a few donors, naive CD4 shared 5% to 6%, naive CD8 around 4%, memory CD4 more than 2%, memory CD8 about 0.4%. Compared with clonotypes that all four donors shared, non-shared clonotypes had lower generation probabilities.

A word on this clone: The antigen is undetermined.

The CDR3 runs to 18 residues. V gave up 0 bases and J gave up 7 bases; unmatched junction bases: 14. Germline CDR1 SGHRS, CDR2 YFSETQ. The sequencing sample was made of naive CD4+ T cells sorted from blood. The subset was: CD45RA+ positively selected. The chain recombines TRBV5-1 with TRBJ2-1; 9 bases line up with TRBD2. This TCR was sampled from a man aged 30-40 years in good health. CDR3 bases: TGCGCCAGCAGCTTGGCCCAAGCGGCTAGCGGGAATAGGAATGAGCAGTTCTTC. Encoded protein: CASSLAQAASGNRNEQFF.